This T cell receptor beta chain was identified during a study of blood T cell repertoires in COVID-19. Study-level information: The United States, Italy and Spain were the sources of the acute and convalescent COVID-19 samples.

The CDR3 has 14 amino acids. CDR1 ENHRY and CDR2 SYGVKD come from the germline V gene. V was pared by 6 bases and J by 5 bases, with 7 bases of the junction left unmatched. Libraries were prepared by immunoSEQ multiplex PCR; TCRdb keeps only in-frame clonotypes and omits some of them. The sample includes approximately 180,000 clones, 89% of them seen just once. The J gene is TRBJ1-2, the V gene TRBV10-3, with 9 bases identical to TRBD1. The specimen was PBMCs or T cells enriched from blood (not recorded which). The receptor's source is a woman between 40 and 50 years old with acute COVID-19. The CDR3 loop is CAIREQGAEYGYTF. CDR3 bases: TGTGCCATCAGAGAACAGGGGGCCGAATATGGCTACACCTTC.